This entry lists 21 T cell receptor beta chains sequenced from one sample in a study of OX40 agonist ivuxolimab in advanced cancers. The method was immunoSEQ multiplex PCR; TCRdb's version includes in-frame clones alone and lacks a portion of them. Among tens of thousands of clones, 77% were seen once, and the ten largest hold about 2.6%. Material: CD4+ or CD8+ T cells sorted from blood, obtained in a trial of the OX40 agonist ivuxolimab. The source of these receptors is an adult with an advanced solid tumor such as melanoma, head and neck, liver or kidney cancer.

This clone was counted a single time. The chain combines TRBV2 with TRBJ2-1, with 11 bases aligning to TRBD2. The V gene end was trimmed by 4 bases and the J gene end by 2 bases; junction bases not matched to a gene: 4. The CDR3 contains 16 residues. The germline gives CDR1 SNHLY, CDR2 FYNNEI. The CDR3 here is CASSVRTSGPYNEQFF. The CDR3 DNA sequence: TGTGCCAGCAGTGTACGGACTAGCGGGCCCTACAATGAGCAGTTCTTC.

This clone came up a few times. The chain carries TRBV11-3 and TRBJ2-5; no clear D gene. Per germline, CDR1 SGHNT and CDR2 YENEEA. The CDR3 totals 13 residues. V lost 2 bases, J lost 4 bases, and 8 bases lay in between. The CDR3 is CASSLSFRETQYF. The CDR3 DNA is TGTGCCAGCAGCTTAAGTTTTCGAGAGACCCAGTACTTC.

CDR3 sequence reads: CASSPSPGLTYEQYF. CDR3 DNA: TGCGCCAGCAGCCCGTCCCCGGGACTTACCTACGAGCAGTACTTC. The chain couples TRBV5-1 to TRBJ2-7; D is possibly TRBD2 (6 bases). Germline V CDR1 and CDR2: SGHRS, YFSETQ. V was pared by 4 bases and J by 2 bases, with 16 bases between. The CDR3 is 15 amino acids.

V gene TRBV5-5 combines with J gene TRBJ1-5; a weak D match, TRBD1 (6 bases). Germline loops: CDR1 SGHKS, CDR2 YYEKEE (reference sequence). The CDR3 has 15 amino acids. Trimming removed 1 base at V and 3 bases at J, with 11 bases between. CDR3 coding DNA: TGTGCCAGCAGCTTGTGGGACAACCTCAATCAGCCCCAGCATTTT. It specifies CASSLWDNLNQPQHF.

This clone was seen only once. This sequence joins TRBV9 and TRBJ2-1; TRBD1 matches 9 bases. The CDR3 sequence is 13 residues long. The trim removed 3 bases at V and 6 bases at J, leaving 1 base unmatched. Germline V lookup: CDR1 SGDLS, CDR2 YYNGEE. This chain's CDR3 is CASSATGGNEQFF. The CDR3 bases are TGTGCCAGCAGCGCGACAGGGGGCAATGAGCAGTTCTTC.

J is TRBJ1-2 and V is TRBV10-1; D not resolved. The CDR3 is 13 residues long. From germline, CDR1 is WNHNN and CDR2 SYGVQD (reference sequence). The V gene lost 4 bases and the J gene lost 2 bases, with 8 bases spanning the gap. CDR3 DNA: TGCGCCAGCAGTGTATCAGGAAACTATGGCTACACCTTC. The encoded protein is CASSVSGNYGYTF.

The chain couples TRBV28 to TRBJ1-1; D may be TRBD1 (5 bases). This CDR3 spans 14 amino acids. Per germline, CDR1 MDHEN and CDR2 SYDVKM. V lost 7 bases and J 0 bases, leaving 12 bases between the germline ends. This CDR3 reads CASTTETMNTEAFF. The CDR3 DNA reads TGTGCCAGCACGACAGAAACCATGAACACTGAAGCTTTCTTT.

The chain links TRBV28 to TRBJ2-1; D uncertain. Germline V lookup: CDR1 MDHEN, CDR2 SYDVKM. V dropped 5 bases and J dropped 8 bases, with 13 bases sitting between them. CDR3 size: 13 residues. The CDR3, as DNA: TGTGCCAGCAGTCCCCCCGAGTACGATGAGCAGTTCTTC. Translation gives CASSPPEYDEQFF. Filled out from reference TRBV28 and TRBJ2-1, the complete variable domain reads DVKVTQSSRYLVKRTGEKVFLECVQDMDHENMFWYRQDPGLGLRLIYFSYDVKMKEKGDIPEGYSVSREKKERFSLILESASTNQTSMYLCASSPPEYDEQFFGPGTRLTVL.

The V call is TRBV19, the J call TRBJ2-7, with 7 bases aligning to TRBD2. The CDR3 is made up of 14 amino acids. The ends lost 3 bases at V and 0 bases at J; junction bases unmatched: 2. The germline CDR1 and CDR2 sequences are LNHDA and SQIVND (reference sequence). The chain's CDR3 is CASSISGNSYEQYF. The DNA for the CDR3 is TGTGCCAGTAGTATCAGCGGGAACTCCTACGAGCAGTACTTC.

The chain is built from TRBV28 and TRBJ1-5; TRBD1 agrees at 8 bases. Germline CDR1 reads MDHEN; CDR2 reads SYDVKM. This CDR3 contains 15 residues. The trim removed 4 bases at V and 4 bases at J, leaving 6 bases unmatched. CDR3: CASSSQGAVNQPQHF. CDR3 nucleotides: TGTGCCAGCAGTTCTCAGGGGGCCGTAAATCAGCCCCAGCATTTT.

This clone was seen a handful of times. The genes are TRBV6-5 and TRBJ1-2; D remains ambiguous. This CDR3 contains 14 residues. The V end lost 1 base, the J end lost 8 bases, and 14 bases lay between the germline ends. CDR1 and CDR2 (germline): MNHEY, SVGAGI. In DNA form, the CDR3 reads TGTGCCAGCAGTTACTGGGGATCTTCGACCGGCTACACCTTC. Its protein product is CASSYWGSSTGYTF.

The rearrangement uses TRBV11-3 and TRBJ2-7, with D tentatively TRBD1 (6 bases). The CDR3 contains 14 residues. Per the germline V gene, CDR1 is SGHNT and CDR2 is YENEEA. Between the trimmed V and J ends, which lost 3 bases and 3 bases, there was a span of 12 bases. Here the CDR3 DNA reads TGTGCCAGCAGCTTCGGACAGTCCGGCTACGAGCAGTACTTC. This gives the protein CASSFGQSGYEQYF. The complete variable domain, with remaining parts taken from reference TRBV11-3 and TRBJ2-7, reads EAGVVQSPRYKIIEKKQPVAFWCNPISGHNTLYWYLQNLGQGPELLIRYENEEAVDDSQLPKDRFSAERLKGVDSTLKIQPAELGDSAVYLCASSFGQSGYEQYFGPGTRLTVT.

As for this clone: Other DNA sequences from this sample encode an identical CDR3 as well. The CDR3 is CSATGTGNTIYF. DNA for the CDR3: TGCAGCGCCACCGGGACTGGAAACACCATATATTTT. V usage is TRBV29-1 and J usage is TRBJ1-3; D is ambiguous. The CDR3 is made up of 12 amino acids. CDR1 and CDR2 from the germline V gene are SQVTM and ANQGSEA. Trimming shortened V by 7 bases and J by 2 bases, and 9 bases separated the two germline ends.

The CDR3 DNA reads as TGTGCCAGCAGCCCGCTTTTGGGGGCTGGGAGCTCCTACGAGCAGTACTTC. Its protein is CASSPLLGAGSSYEQYF. The chain joins TRBV5-6 to TRBJ2-7; D is possibly TRBD1 (6 bases). V lost 4 bases and J lost 0, with 20 bases in between. Germline lookup yields CDR1 SGHDT and CDR2 YYEEEE. The CDR3 totals 17 residues.

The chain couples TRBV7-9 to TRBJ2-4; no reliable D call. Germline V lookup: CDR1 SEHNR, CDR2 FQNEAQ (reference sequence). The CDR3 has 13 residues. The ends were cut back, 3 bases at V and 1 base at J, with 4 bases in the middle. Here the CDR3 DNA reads TGTGCCAGCAGCTTGGGGGCCAAAAACATTCAGTACTTC. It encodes CASSLGAKNIQYF. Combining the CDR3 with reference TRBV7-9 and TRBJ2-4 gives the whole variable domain DTGVSQNPRHKITKRGQNVTFRCDPISEHNRLYWYRQTLGQGPEFLTYFQNEAQLEKSRLLSDRFSAERPKGSFSTLEIQRTEQGDSAMYLCASSLGAKNIQYFGAGTRLSVL.

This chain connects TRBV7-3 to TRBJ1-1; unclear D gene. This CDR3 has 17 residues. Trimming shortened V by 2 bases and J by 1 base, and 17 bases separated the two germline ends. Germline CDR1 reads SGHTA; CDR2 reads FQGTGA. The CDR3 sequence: CASSLAGRGGRNTEAFF. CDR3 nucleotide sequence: TGTGCCAGCAGCTTAGCAGGACGGGGAGGGAGGAACACTGAAGCTTTCTTT.

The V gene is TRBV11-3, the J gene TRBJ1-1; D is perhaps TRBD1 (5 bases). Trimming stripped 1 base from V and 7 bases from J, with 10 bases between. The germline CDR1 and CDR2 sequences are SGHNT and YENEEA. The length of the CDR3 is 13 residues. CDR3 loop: CASSLGVRGEAFF. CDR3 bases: TGTGCCAGCAGCTTAGGGGTGAGGGGTGAAGCTTTCTTT.

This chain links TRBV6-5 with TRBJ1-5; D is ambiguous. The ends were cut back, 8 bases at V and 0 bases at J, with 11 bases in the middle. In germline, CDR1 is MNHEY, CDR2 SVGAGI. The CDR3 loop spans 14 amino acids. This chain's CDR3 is CASASPNSNQPQHF. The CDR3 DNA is TGTGCCAGCGCTTCCCCCAATAGCAATCAGCCCCAGCATTTT.

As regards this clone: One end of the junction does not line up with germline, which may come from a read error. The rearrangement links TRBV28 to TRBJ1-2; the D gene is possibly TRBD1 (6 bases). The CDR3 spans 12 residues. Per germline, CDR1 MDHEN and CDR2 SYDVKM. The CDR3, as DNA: TGTGCCAGCAGCACAGGGACCTATCGCTACACCTTC. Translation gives CASSTGTYRYTF.

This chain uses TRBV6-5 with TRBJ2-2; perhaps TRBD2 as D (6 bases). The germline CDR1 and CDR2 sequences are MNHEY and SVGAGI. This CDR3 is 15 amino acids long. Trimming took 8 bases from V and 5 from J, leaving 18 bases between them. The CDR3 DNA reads TGTGCCAGCGGTAGGACGGGAGATAGGACCGGGGAGCTGTTTTTT. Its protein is CASGRTGDRTGELFF.

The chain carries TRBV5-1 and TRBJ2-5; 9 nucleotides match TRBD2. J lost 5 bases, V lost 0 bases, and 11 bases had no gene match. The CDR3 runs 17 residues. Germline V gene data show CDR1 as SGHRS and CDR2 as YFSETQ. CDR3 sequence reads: CASSLDLLAGSFETQYF. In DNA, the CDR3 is TGCGCCAGCAGCTTGGACCTCCTAGCGGGAAGTTTTGAGACCCAGTACTTC.